The present T cell receptor (beta chain) was sequenced within a study of blood T cell repertoires in COVID-19 (TCRdb year 2020). With respect to the entire study: Collaborator samples came from the United States, Italy and Spain and covered acute and convalescent phases of COVID-19. The prospective study material was composed of cDNA or gDNA derived from T cells, B-cell-depleted T cells, or PBMCs. Subjects who had been exposed to COVID-19, were actively infected with it, or had recovered from it provided the deeply sampled blood TCRbeta repertoires that made up the dataset. A freely available public database, intended as a resource for researchers studying the immune response to SARS-CoV-2, is where the repertoires were released. Samples were obtained from the ongoing ImmuneRACE study (first 160 participants) and from approximately 1,200 subjects provided by 6 global collaborators. A de-identified subject ID, COVID-19 status, age in years and sex were almost always included in the sample metadata. Where available, HLA class I and class II types were obtained from metadata supplied by the sample provider rather than from assay-based typing. General findings and caveats noted by the study authors: The amount of clinical and demographic metadata varied by source and participant and was provided uncurated.

The CDR3 covers 18 residues, taking in both the cysteine and the phenylalanine. The kept DNA is CDR3 alone, 54 bases in frame from the first base. CDR1 is given as MRHNA and CDR2 as SNTAGT, both from the germline V gene. At the junction V is shortened by 6 bases and J by 6 bases; bases outside the gene matches: 17. Each collaborating institution followed its own protocols to collect whole blood in K2EDTA tubes. For TCRbeta analysis, collaborators shipped samples in one of three forms: frozen whole blood, isolated PBMCs, or DNA extracted from either of those sample types. TCRbeta CDR3 regions were amplified from genomic DNA using the immunoSEQ Assay, a bias-controlled multiplex PCR. On the authors' methods: The number of nucleated cells in each sample was estimated by amplification of reference gene primers within the assay. Sequence reads were collapsed and filtered to measure the absolute abundance of every unique TCRbeta CDR3 rearrangement. For each sample, productive Simpson clonality was calculated by taking the square root of Simpson's diversity index across productive rearrangements. The immuneACCESS repertoire file appears here via TCRdb, limited to in-frame rearrangements. These files lack a portion of the clones; in checked studies, under half of the deficit traces to unresolved V genes, and the cause of the others is not known. That table is the source of V, J and clone size, and D and trimming were worked out from the DNA. The sample contains 26,000 or so clones, 92% of them found a single time. The ten largest account for 2.5% to 3% of the sample.

On this clone itself: The clone's antigen remains unknown. Per-base qualities were not stored, and no clone one base away is much larger.

Specimen: peripheral blood. Recombination linked TRBV6-4 to TRBJ2-1, with 10 central nucleotides matching TRBD2. This TCR was sampled from a human donor in a cohort sampled during active COVID-19. In nucleotide form, the sequence is TGTGCCAGCAGCTTGCGTTTTAGCGGGGGGCTACGCTCCAATGAGCAGTTCTTC. It translates to CASSLRFSGGLRSNEQFF.